This T cell receptor beta chain was documented in a study of blood T cell repertoires in COVID-19. Repertoires were generated with immunoSEQ multiplex PCR, while TCRdb's copy carries only in-frame clones and drops some. The table has 280,000 or so clones, 83% seen once. The CDR3 covers 15 residues. After removal of 2 bases from V and 2 bases from J, the junction contained 5 bases not matched to a gene. Germline V lookup: CDR1 LGHNA, CDR2 YSLEER. This sequence originates from a woman between 45 and 60 years old who had recovered from COVID-19. The chain carries TRBV4-3 and TRBJ2-5, with TRBD1 matching 7 bases. The sample comprised peripheral blood. DNA of the CDR3: TGCGCCAGCAGCCAACAACAGGGGAGACAAGAGACCCAGTACTTC. This encodes CASSQQQGRQETQYF.